This is a list of T cell receptor beta chains from one sample in a study of shared clonotypes between healthy human individuals. The protocol was immunoSEQ multiplex PCR, while the TCRdb copy is restricted to in-frame clones and leaves out a portion. The repertoire holds more than 2,000,000 clones, 90% to 95% seen once, with around 0.4% in the top ten. Sequences were obtained from naive CD4+ T cells from PBMCs. Receptors were obtained from a man between 18 and 29 years old in good health. Some clones in this sample may be carry-over from other donors' samples. CDR3s include the opening cysteine and the closing phenylalanine or tryptophan. The order of the fields is clone size, D gene, J gene, V gene, CDR3 protein, CDR3 DNA. The D gene is left open where the match is weak. Some rows mark clone size as missing; the rest say once, few, many or name a class of expanded clone.

. | TRBD2 | TRBJ2-3 | TRBV18 | CASSPGSGRADTQYF | TGTGCCAGCTCACCGGGGAGCGGGAGGGCAGATACGCAGTATTTT
. | TRBD1 | TRBJ1-1 | TRBV5-1 | CASSIRTGWGTEAFF | TGCGCCAGCAGCATTCGGACAGGATGGGGCACTGAAGCTTTCTTT
. | TRBD1 | TRBJ2-3 | TRBV25-1 | CASSEWAGGEDTQYF | TGTGCCAGCAGTGAATGGGCAGGGGGCGAAGATACGCAGTATTTT
. | . | TRBJ1-6 | TRBV5-1 | CASSLGNSPLHF | TGCGCCAGCAGCTTGGGGAATTCACCCCTCCACTTT
. | . | TRBJ2-2 | TRBV9 | CASSRNIGKVPGELFF | TGTGCCAGCAGCCGAAACATCGGGAAGGTCCCCGGGGAGCTGTTTTTT
. | TRBD2 | TRBJ2-5 | TRBV6-1 | CASSEDKGDYWETQYF | TGTGCCAGCAGTGAAGACAAAGGGGACTACTGGGAGACCCAGTACTTC
. | TRBD1 | TRBJ1-4 | TRBV2 | CASSDRDRAEKLFF | TGTGCCAGCAGTGACAGGGACAGAGCTGAAAAACTGTTTTTT
. | . | TRBJ2-3 | TRBV11-3 | CASSLGLSGETDTQYF | TGTGCCAGCAGCTTAGGTCTTAGCGGTGAAACAGATACGCAGTATTTT
. | TRBD1 | TRBJ1-4 | TRBV9 | CASSGTGRNEKLFF | TGTGCCAGCAGCGGGACAGGGAGGAATGAAAAACTGTTTTTT
. | TRBD1 | TRBJ2-7 | TRBV6-6 | CASSQTGPKYEQYF | TGTGCCAGCAGTCAGACAGGGCCTAAGTACGAGCAGTACTTC
. | . | TRBJ2-7 | TRBV2 | CEHPRPDSYEQYF | TGCGAGCACCCGCGGCCCGACTCCTACGAGCAGTACTTC
. | . | TRBJ1-5 | TRBV10-3 | CAISETNQPQHF | TGTGCCATCAGTGAAACGAATCAGCCCCAGCATTTT
. | . | TRBJ1-2 | TRBV29-1 | CSASRYGYTF | TGCAGCGCTTCCCGCTATGGCTACACCTTC
. | . | TRBJ2-7 | TRBV5-1 | CASSPGYYEQYF | TGCGCCAGCAGCCCAGGGTACTACGAGCAGTACTTC
. | . | TRBJ1-2 | TRBV19 | CASSSGQPGYYGYTF | TGTGCCAGTAGCTCCGGACAGCCGGGTTACTATGGCTACACCTTC
. | . | TRBJ2-1 | TRBV7-2 | CASESTAYAVGEQFF | TGTGCCAGCGAGAGTACCGCTTATGCTGTAGGTGAGCAGTTCTTC
. | . | TRBJ1-6 | TRBV11-2 | CASSLVPGVDSPLHF | TGTGCCAGCAGCTTAGTTCCAGGGGTGGATTCACCCCTCCACTTT
once | . | TRBJ2-7 | TRBV28 | CASSFPRSAGEQYF | TGTGCCAGCAGTTTCCCCAGGTCGGCGGGCGAGCAGTACTTC
once | . | TRBJ2-5 | TRBV28 | CASSPSRGRETQYF | TGTGCCAGCAGCCCCTCTAGGGGTCGGGAGACCCAGTACTTC
. | . | TRBJ1-1 | TRBV28 | CASSLLTGGNTEAFF | TGTGCCAGCAGTTTATTAACGGGAGGGAACACTGAAGCTTTCTTT
. | . | TRBJ1-2 | TRBV5-4 | CASSLGQVYGYTF | TGTGCCAGCAGCTTGGGACAGGTCTATGGCTACACCTTC
once | . | TRBJ1-1 | TRBV6-6 | CASSGRRAMNTEAFF | TGTGCCAGCAGTGGACGGCGGGCAATGAACACTGAAGCTTTCTTT
. | TRBD1 | TRBJ1-1 | TRBV11-2 | CASSSWTGAAMNTEAFF | TGTGCCAGCAGCTCCTGGACAGGGGCGGCAATGAACACTGAAGCTTTCTTT
. | TRBD1 | TRBJ1-5 | TRBV5-8 | CASSTGTGVGNQPQHF | TGTGCCAGCAGCACGGGGACAGGGGTGGGCAATCAGCCCCAGCATTTT
. | TRBD2 | TRBJ2-3 | TRBV11-2 | CASSQRLAGGRGDTQYF | TGTGCCAGCAGCCAAAGACTAGCGGGAGGACGCGGAGATACGCAGTATTTT
. | . | TRBJ1-1 | TRBV6-5 | CASSYKAPGVGFGAFF | TGTGCCAGCAGTTATAAAGCCCCAGGGGTTGGGTTTGGAGCTTTCTTT
. | TRBD2 | TRBJ2-1 | TRBV7-9 | CASSLGRRLGWREHNEQFF | TGTGCCAGCAGCCTAGGTCGACGACTGGGTTGGCGGGAGCATAATGAGCAGTTCTTC
. | . | TRBJ2-1 | TRBV14 | CASSQDLGYEQFF | TGTGCCAGCAGCCAAGATTTGGGCTATGAGCAGTTCTTC
. | TRBD1 | TRBJ1-2 | TRBV28 | CASSPPYRGLYYGYTF | TGTGCCAGCAGTCCACCATACAGGGGACTCTACTATGGCTACACCTTC
. | . | TRBJ2-7 | TRBV5-4 | CASSPFSGDEQYF | TGTGCCAGCAGCCCGTTTTCGGGGGACGAGCAGTACTTC
. | TRBD1 | TRBJ2-3 | TRBV28 | CASSFRQGGVADTQYF | TGTGCCAGCAGTTTCAGACAGGGGGGAGTTGCAGATACGCAGTATTTT
. | TRBD1 | TRBJ2-1 | TRBV28 | CASSLPGRTGGEQFF | TGTGCCAGCAGTTTACCCGGTCGGACAGGGGGGGAGCAGTTCTTC
few | . | TRBJ1-1 | TRBV30 | CAWTLDLGAEAFF | TGTGCCTGGACCCTTGACCTAGGCGCTGAAGCTTTCTTT
. | . | TRBJ2-1 | TRBV7-2 | CASSSASGLNEQFF | TGTGCCAGCAGCTCGGCATCGGGATTAAATGAGCAGTTCTTC
. | TRBD2 | TRBJ2-3 | TRBV6-5 | CASSASGGTDTQYF | TGTGCCAGCAGCGCTAGCGGTGGCACAGATACGCAGTATTTT
. | TRBD1 | TRBJ1-2 | TRBV5-1 | CASQQQGARGYTF | TGCGCCAGTCAACAACAGGGGGCGCGGGGCTACACCTTC